One sample yielded the 9 T cell receptor beta chains listed below, sequenced in a study of blood T cell repertoires in COVID-19 (dated by TCRdb to between 2020 and 2021). Receptor amplification or capture employed the immunoSEQ multiplex PCR assay. The source is immuneACCESS, and TCRdb retained only in-frame sequences with V and J called. Part of the clones is not carried over; for the studies checked, unresolved V genes explain less than half of this, and the remainder is unexplained. In all, the sample holds some 250,000 clones, and roughly 91% of those were seen once. About 2% of the sample lies in the top ten. Material: PBMCs or T cells enriched from blood (not recorded which). The receptors were sampled from a woman aged 40 to 50 with acute COVID-19.

V is TRBV5-1 and J is TRBJ2-3, with 7 bases lining up with TRBD2. CDR3 length: 16 amino acids. J was trimmed by 5 bases and V by 3 bases; bases with no gene match: 12. Germline V CDR1 and CDR2: SGHRS, YFSETQ. The CDR3 DNA is TGCGCCAGCAGCTCAAAGGGACTCGGGGGGATAGATACGCAGTATTTT. Protein sequence: CASSSKGLGGIDTQYF.

The chain employs TRBV2 and TRBJ1-2; 7 nucleotides match TRBD1. Germline trimming cut 5 bases from V and 7 bases from J; bases unmatched to any gene: 4. CDR1 and CDR2 from the germline V gene are SNHLY and FYNNEI. The CDR3 spans 12 residues. CDR3 sequence reads: CASSRTGRGYTF. CDR3 nucleotides: TGTGCCAGCAGTCGGACAGGTCGTGGCTACACCTTC.

This clone appeared a single time. V usage is TRBV10-3 and J usage is TRBJ2-5; 10 nucleotides align to TRBD2. Germline V gene data show CDR1 as ENHRY and CDR2 as SYGVKD. This CDR3 has 16 amino acids. The V segment lost 2 bases and the J segment 4 bases; nucleotides outside the gene matches: 7. The CDR3 spells CAISEPGTSARETQYF. CDR3 DNA: TGTGCCATCAGTGAGCCCGGGACTAGCGCTCGAGAGACCCAGTACTTC.

The chain is built from TRBV5-1 and TRBJ1-2; 12 bases map to TRBD1. V shed 1 base, J shed 7 bases, and the junction held 17 bases outside the gene matches. Germline values: CDR1 SGHRS, CDR2 YFSETQ. The CDR3 covers 19 residues. For the CDR3, the DNA is TGCGCCAGCAGCTTGAAGCCTACCGGGACAGGGGGCGGAAGTAGTGGCTACACCTTC. Translated: CASSLKPTGTGGGSSGYTF.

CDR3 bases: TGTGCCAGCAGCGGGTTCCCCCTCGGGTCAGGGGAGCTGTTTTTT. Amino acids: CASSGFPLGSGELFF. The chain joins TRBV7-2 to TRBJ2-2; D gene ambiguous. With 5 bases removed from V and 8 bases from J, the gap between germline ends came to 18 bases. The CDR3 contains 15 residues. Germline values: CDR1 SGHTA, CDR2 FQGNSA.

The gene calls are TRBV18 and TRBJ2-5, with 7 bases matching TRBD1. CDR1 KGHSH and CDR2 LQKENI come from the germline V gene. This CDR3 contains 14 residues. J was trimmed by 2 bases and V by 6 bases; bases with no gene match: 6. The CDR3 nucleotides read TGTGCCAGCTCCCTTCCGGGACAGCAAGAGACCCAGTACTTC. Protein sequence: CASSLPGQQETQYF.

The chain recombines TRBV19 with TRBJ1-2; D is uncertain. The CDR3 length is 17 residues. V dropped 1 base and J dropped 0 bases, with 15 bases sitting between them. In germline, CDR1 is LNHDA, CDR2 SQIVND (reference sequence). In nucleotides, the CDR3 is TGTGCCAGTAGTATAGGGGAGCCTCTCCCTCCTAACTATGGCTACACCTTC. Translating gives CASSIGEPLPPNYGYTF.

The chain uses TRBV11-2 and TRBJ2-7, with 8 bases identical to TRBD2. Germline trimming cut 5 bases from V and 0 bases from J; bases unmatched to any gene: 6. From germline, CDR1 is SGHAT and CDR2 FQNNGV. The CDR3 runs to 15 residues. This CDR3 reads CASSPSSGSSYEQYF. As DNA, the CDR3 is TGTGCCAGCAGCCCCTCGAGCGGGAGCTCCTACGAGCAGTACTTC.

This clone was seen a handful of times. The V gene is TRBV5-6, the J gene TRBJ1-5, with D maybe TRBD1 (5 bases). CDR3 length: 14 amino acids. Trimming left V 0 bases short and J 4 bases short, with 8 bases between. The germline V gene has CDR1 SGHDT and CDR2 YYEEEE. This chain's CDR3 is CASSLARGNQPQHF. CDR3 DNA: TGTGCCAGCAGCTTGGCCCGGGGGAATCAGCCCCAGCATTTT. Supplemented by reference TRBV5-6 and TRBJ1-5, the full variable domain reads DAGVTQSPTHLIKTRGQQVTLRCSPKSGHDTVSWYQQALGQGPQFIFQYYEEEERQRGNFPDRFSGHQFPNYSSELNVNALLLGDSALYLCASSLARGNQPQHFGDGTRLSIL.